The T cell receptor beta chain described here comes from a study of control samples from healthy donors and cancer patients (dated by TCRdb to about 2020). With respect to this clone: The antigen it binds to is not known. Base qualities are not recorded, but no much larger clone differs from it by a single base.

Library creation used the immunoSEQ multiplex PCR assay. TCRdb took over this immuneACCESS table, retaining in-frame rearrangements with V and J assigned. Such tables are incomplete; in checked studies, under half of the missing clones stem from an unresolved V gene, and the remainder is unexplained. This sample comprises over 150,000 clones, 94% of them detected only once. Over 1.3% of the sample rests with the top ten. The V and J ends are trimmed by 4 bases and 3 bases, leaving 13 bases between them. CDR1 and CDR2 are read off the germline V gene as ENHRY and SYGVKD. The CDR3 runs 14 amino acids, cysteine and phenylalanine included. Of all the DNA, just the CDR3 is kept, 42 bases in frame from base 1.

What was sequenced was blood. Rearrangement joined TRBV10-3 to TRBJ2-7; D gene: possibly TRBD1, on 5 matching bases. The TCR comes from a woman younger than 35 in good health. The CDR3 protein sequence reads: CAISAWTSLYEQYF. The sequenced DNA: TGTGCCATCAGTGCCTGGACAAGCCTCTACGAGCAGTACTTC.